This passage covers 27 T cell receptor beta chains from one sample sequenced in a study of technical replicates of blood from several donors. TCRdb keeps only in-frame clones here, not all; method: immunoSEQ multiplex PCR. The sample includes around 92,000 clones, under 97% of them seen just once. Input material: T cells isolated from PBMCs. These receptor sequences come from a human donor in good health.

This sequence joins TRBV4-1 and TRBJ1-2; no firm D call. Germline V gene data show CDR1 as MGHRA and CDR2 as YSYEKL. V was clipped by 0 bases and J by 3 bases, with 11 bases between them. This CDR3 contains 15 residues. CDR3 loop: CASSQDLGLDYGYTF. Here the CDR3 DNA reads TGCGCCAGCAGCCAAGATCTCGGACTGGACTATGGCTACACCTTC.

This clone was observed once. The V call is TRBV5-4, the J call TRBJ2-7, with D maybe TRBD2 (6 bases). V was shortened by 2 bases and J by 2 bases, with 11 bases between the two germline ends. CDR1 is SGHNT and CDR2 is YYREEE in the germline V gene (reference sequence). The CDR3 has 14 residues. In DNA form, the CDR3 reads TGTGCCAGCAGCTTCGGGACTGATGCCTACGAGCAGTACTTC. Its protein product is CASSFGTDAYEQYF.

The genes are TRBV6-5 and TRBJ2-5; weak D call: TRBD2 (6 bases). The germline V gene encodes CDR1 MNHEY and CDR2 SVGAGI. The CDR3 sequence is 15 residues long. V gave up 4 bases and J gave up 1 base, with 13 bases separating them. The CDR3 here is CASSFSAGPQETQYF. In DNA form, the CDR3 reads TGTGCCAGCAGTTTCTCAGCGGGCCCCCAAGAGACCCAGTACTTC.

The table lists this clone with a count of one. The genes are TRBV19 and TRBJ1-2, with TRBD1 matching over 10 bases. Trimming at V came to 4 bases and at J to 8 bases, leaving 7 bases not matched to a gene. The CDR3 loop spans 14 amino acids. The germline V gene encodes CDR1 LNHDA and CDR2 SQIVND (reference sequence). The CDR3 loop is CASSRLDRGHGYTF. In nucleotides, the CDR3 is TGTGCCAGTAGTAGGCTAGACAGGGGGCACGGCTACACCTTC. Full variable domain (missing parts from reference TRBV19 and TRBJ1-2): DGGITQSPKYLFRKEGQNVTLSCEQNLNHDAMYWYRQDPGQGLRLIYYSQIVNDFQKGDIAEGYSVSREKKESFPLTVTSAQKNPTAFYLCASSRLDRGHGYTFGSGTRLTVV.

The chain employs TRBV15 and TRBJ1-5; perhaps TRBD1 as D (6 bases). Germline CDR1 and CDR2: LNHNV and YYDKDF (reference sequence). Trimming pared 4 bases from V and 6 bases from J, leaving 16 bases between. This CDR3 has 15 amino acids. DNA for the CDR3: TGTGCCACCAGCACGCAAGGGGGGGCGGGTCAGCCCCAGCATTTT. This translates into CATSTQGGAGQPQHF.

J is TRBJ2-3 and V is TRBV7-6; no reliable D call. The CDR3 is 12 amino acids. The ends were cut back, 5 bases at V and 0 bases at J, with 3 bases in the middle. CDR1 is SGHVS and CDR2 is FNYEAQ in the germline V gene. Here the CDR3 reads CASSLSTDTQYF. In nucleotides, the CDR3 is TGTGCCAGCAGCCTTAGCACAGATACGCAGTATTTT.

The chain has TRBV11-2 and TRBJ1-2; TRBD1 agrees at 8 bases. Germline lookup yields CDR1 SGHAT and CDR2 FQNNGV. V was clipped by 5 bases and J by 8 bases; unmatched bases: 7. The CDR3 extends over 13 amino acids. CDR3 DNA: TGTGCCAGCAGCCCCCGGACAGGGCTAGGCTACACCTTC. Translated, it gives CASSPRTGLGYTF.

The chain joins TRBV5-1 to TRBJ1-2, with D possibly being TRBD1 (5 bases). CDR1 is SGHRS and CDR2 is YFSETQ in the germline V gene. With 2 bases removed from V and 6 bases from J, the gap between germline ends came to 8 bases. This CDR3 is 12 amino acids long. DNA of the CDR3: TGCGCCAGCAGCTTCGGAGGGGATGGCTACACCTTC. Residues: CASSFGGDGYTF.

The chain is built from TRBV4-1 and TRBJ1-1, with TRBD1 as a possible D gene (5 bases). V was pared by 4 bases and J by 5 bases, with 17 bases between. CDR1 is MGHRA and CDR2 is YSYEKL in the germline V gene. This CDR3 is 15 amino acids long. The CDR3, as DNA: TGCGCCAGCAGCCTCCAAGCCGGGGGAAGGACTGAAGCTTTCTTT. Amino acid sequence: CASSLQAGGRTEAFF.

The chain joins TRBV5-6 to TRBJ1-2; maybe TRBD1 (5 bases). V lost 4 bases to trimming and J lost 4 bases, with 14 bases between them. CDR3 length equals 14 residues. Germline CDR1 and CDR2: SGHDT and YYEEEE. The CDR3 nucleotides are TGTGCCAGCAGCAGAGGAAGGCAGGGCTATGGCTACACCTTC. Translated: CASSRGRQGYGYTF.

The chain couples TRBV14 to TRBJ1-1; 7 nucleotides line up with TRBD1. Germline V gene lookup returns CDR1 SGHDN and CDR2 FVKESK. V dropped 3 bases and J dropped 4; count of bases not matched to a gene: 8. This CDR3 comprises 15 residues. The chain's CDR3 is CASSQIKGAGTEAFF. The CDR3 bases are TGTGCCAGCAGCCAGATTAAGGGGGCAGGCACTGAAGCTTTCTTT.

The genes are TRBV11-2 and TRBJ2-7, with no clear D. V lost 4 bases and J 6 bases, leaving 4 bases between the germline ends. This CDR3 has 10 amino acids. The germline V gene has CDR1 SGHAT and CDR2 FQNNGV. CDR3 sequence (DNA): TGTGCCAGCAGCTCAATCGAGCAGTACTTC. Amino acids: CASSSIEQYF.

The V gene is TRBV19, the J gene TRBJ1-2, with D possibly TRBD1 on 6 matching bases. This CDR3 spans 14 amino acids. In germline, CDR1 is LNHDA, CDR2 SQIVND (reference sequence). Between the trimmed V and J ends, which lost 3 bases and 4 bases, there was a span of 12 bases. This chain's CDR3 is CASSISGGGYGYTF. The DNA for the CDR3 is TGTGCCAGTAGTATTAGCGGGGGCGGCTATGGCTACACCTTC.

The chain links TRBV28 to TRBJ2-2; D possibly corresponds to TRBD1 (5 bases). Trimming cost V 5 bases and J 0 bases, with 16 bases left between them. The CDR3 sequence is 17 residues long. Germline V gene lookup returns CDR1 MDHEN and CDR2 SYDVKM. The CDR3 loop is CASSGADTSSNTGELFF. CDR3 sequence (DNA): TGTGCCAGCAGTGGGGCTGACACGAGTTCGAACACCGGGGAGCTGTTTTTT.

The J gene is TRBJ1-6, the V gene TRBV15; no firm D call. V shed 3 bases and J shed 10 bases, with 13 bases lying between them. Germline-derived CDR1 and CDR2 are LNHNV and YYDKDF (reference sequence). The CDR3 loop spans 14 amino acids. CDR3 coding DNA: TGTGCCACCAGCAGGGGCCAGACCGTATCACCCCTCCACTTT. As protein: CATSRGQTVSPLHF.

The V call is TRBV18, the J call TRBJ2-1; 7 nucleotides line up with TRBD2. There are 13 residues in the CDR3. Germline CDR1 and CDR2: KGHSH and LQKENI. V lost 6 bases and J lost 8; bases outside the gene matches: 7. In DNA, the CDR3 is TGTGCCAGCTCTAAGCCGGGAGGCGATGAGCAGTTCTTC. Protein product: CASSKPGGDEQFF.

The chain recombines TRBV30 with TRBJ1-2; possible D gene TRBD1, 5 bases. The CDR3 totals 14 residues. The V gene's germline CDR1 is GTSNPN and CDR2 SVGIG (reference sequence). V gave up 4 bases and J gave up 4 bases, with 16 bases separating them. The CDR3 coding sequence is TGTGCCTGGAACACAGGCCCTCTTGCCTATGGCTACACCTTC. It codes for CAWNTGPLAYGYTF.

This clone was seen just once. This chain joins TRBV9 and TRBJ2-3; 8 nucleotides line up with TRBD1. The V gene end was trimmed by 2 bases and the J gene end by 3 bases; junction bases not matched to a gene: 8. This CDR3 region has 16 residues. Germline-derived CDR1 and CDR2 are SGDLS and YYNGEE. CDR3 residues: CASSVTGVDGTDTQYF. CDR3 coding DNA: TGTGCCAGCAGCGTGACAGGGGTTGACGGGACAGATACGCAGTATTTT.

The V and J genes are TRBV18 and TRBJ2-1; tentatively, D is TRBD2 (6 bases). CDR1 is KGHSH and CDR2 is LQKENI in the germline V gene. V was pared by 3 bases and J by 2 bases, with 11 bases between. The CDR3 runs to 15 residues. CDR3 residues: CASSPGGSTYNEQFF. As DNA, the CDR3 is TGTGCCAGCTCACCCGGAGGGAGTACCTACAATGAGCAGTTCTTC.

This chain connects TRBV29-1 to TRBJ2-7, with D perhaps matching TRBD2 (6 bases). CDR1 SQVTM and CDR2 ANQGSEA come from the germline V gene. The germline V and J ends were trimmed by 0 bases and 3 bases, with 12 bases remaining between them. The CDR3 loop spans 14 amino acids. The CDR3 region is CSVEEREAGYEQYF. In nucleotides, the CDR3 is TGCAGCGTTGAAGAGAGGGAAGCGGGCTACGAGCAGTACTTC.

The chain has TRBV28 and TRBJ2-2, with D uncertain. Germline V lookup: CDR1 MDHEN, CDR2 SYDVKM. The V gene lost 5 bases and the J gene lost 2 bases, with 3 bases spanning the gap. This CDR3 is 12 amino acids long. The chain's CDR3 is CASSLNTGELFF. The CDR3 DNA reads as TGTGCCAGCAGTCTAAACACCGGGGAGCTGTTTTTT. Full variable domain (remainder filled in from reference TRBV28 and TRBJ2-2): DVKVTQSSRYLVKRTGEKVFLECVQDMDHENMFWYRQDPGLGLRLIYFSYDVKMKEKGDIPEGYSVSREKKERFSLILESASTNQTSMYLCASSLNTGELFFGEGSRLTVL.

V usage is TRBV25-1 and J usage is TRBJ2-3; D is unclear. The CDR3 sequence is 14 residues long. Germline V CDR1 and CDR2: MGHDK, SYGVNS. With 1 base removed from V and 5 bases from J, the gap between germline ends came to 10 bases. The CDR3: CASSEFVLKDTQYF. CDR3 nucleotides: TGTGCCAGCAGTGAATTCGTCTTAAAAGATACGCAGTATTTT. The variable domain in full, with the rest retrieved from reference TRBV25-1 and TRBJ2-3, is EADIYQTPRYLVIGTGKKITLECSQTMGHDKMYWYQQDPGMELHLIHYSYGVNSTEKGDLSSESTVSRIRTEHFPLTLESARPSHTSQYLCASSEFVLKDTQYFGPGTRLTVL.

The chain recombines TRBV6-1 with TRBJ2-1, with D tentatively TRBD1 (5 bases). The germline gives CDR1 MNHNS, CDR2 SASEGT. V dropped 4 bases and J dropped 8 bases, with 9 bases sitting between them. The CDR3 is 12 residues long. The CDR3 reads CASSAQGYEQFF. The CDR3 coding sequence is TGTGCCAGCAGTGCGCAGGGCTATGAGCAGTTCTTC.

The chain uses TRBV10-3 and TRBJ2-5; possible D gene TRBD1, 5 bases. CDR3 length: 13 residues. Trimming left V 4 bases short and J 2 bases short, with 8 bases between. Germline V gene lookup returns CDR1 ENHRY and CDR2 SYGVKD. CDR3 nucleotides: TGTGCCATCAGTGTTAAGGGGCAAGAGACCCAGTACTTC. This translates into CAISVKGQETQYF.

V usage is TRBV7-2 and J usage is TRBJ2-7; D gene unclear. CDR1 and CDR2 (germline): SGHTA, FQGNSA. The CDR3 length is 12 residues. V lost 5 bases, J lost 3 bases, and 8 bases lay in between. The CDR3 nucleotides are TGTGCCAGCAGCCCGGAGAGCTACGAGCAGTACTTC. Translating gives CASSPESYEQYF.

The chain joins TRBV5-4 to TRBJ1-1; D gene ambiguous. Germline lookup yields CDR1 SGHNT and CDR2 YYREEE (reference sequence). CDR3 size: 12 residues. The germline V and J ends were trimmed by 3 bases and 1 base, with 4 bases remaining between them. As DNA, the CDR3 is TGTGCCAGCAGCTCCCAGAACACTGAAGCTTTCTTT. Translating it yields CASSSQNTEAFF.

The chain has TRBV7-9 and TRBJ2-1, with a possible D match to TRBD2 (6 bases). Trimming took off 6 bases at V and 2 bases at J, with 20 bases between the two ends. The CDR3 is 17 residues long. Germline V gene data show CDR1 as SEHNR and CDR2 as FQNEAQ (reference sequence). The CDR3 is CASSFSRERATYNEQFF. The CDR3, as DNA: TGTGCCAGCAGTTTCAGCCGGGAGCGAGCGACCTACAATGAGCAGTTCTTC.